The 13 T cell receptor beta chains listed next were all sequenced from one sample in a study of shared clonotypes between healthy human individuals. Measured with immunoSEQ multiplex PCR; TCRdb has only the in-frame clones, and not every one. The sample lists a few million clones, just over 90% occurring once. The specimen was naive CD4+ T cells from PBMCs. Subset in this sample: CD45RA+ positively selected. Source of these receptors: a man aged 18 to 30 in good health. Some clones in this sample may be carry-over from other donors' samples.

The chain has TRBV19 and TRBJ2-7; maybe TRBD1 (6 bases). From germline, CDR1 is LNHDA and CDR2 SQIVND (reference sequence). V lost 5 bases and J lost 8, with 10 bases in between. The CDR3 contains 11 residues. CDR3 in amino acids: CASSHREQQYF. The CDR3, as DNA: TGTGCCAGTAGTCACAGGGAACAGCAGTACTTC.

As for this clone: The same CDR3 can be traced to other DNA sequences in this sample. V is TRBV7-2 and J is TRBJ2-7; D not resolved. V lost 1 base and J lost 3, with 4 bases in between. Germline V gene sequence: CDR1 SGHTA, CDR2 FQGNSA. The CDR3 spans 12 residues. CDR3 residues: CASSLVGYEQYF. DNA of the CDR3: TGTGCCAGCAGCTTAGTCGGCTACGAGCAGTACTTC.

V is TRBV4-1 and J is TRBJ2-1; 10 bases are shared with TRBD2. CDR1 and CDR2 (germline): MGHRA, YSYEKL. This CDR3 contains 16 residues. The ends lost 3 bases at V and 7 bases at J; junction bases unmatched: 9. The CDR3 DNA sequence: TGCGCCAGCAGCCAGAGCGGGAGGGCCGGGGTGAATGAGCAGTTCTTC. It specifies CASSQSGRAGVNEQFF.

The rearrangement joins TRBV10-3 to TRBJ1-5; unclear D gene. The V and J ends lost 0 bases and 3 bases respectively, with 9 bases between them. The CDR3 consists of 15 residues. Germline V CDR1 and CDR2: ENHRY, SYGVKD. CDR3 coding DNA: TGTGCCATCAGTGAGTCAGCCCCTAACAATCAGCCCCAGCATTTT. Protein: CAISESAPNNQPQHF.

The chain is built from TRBV11-2 and TRBJ2-1; 13 bases are shared with TRBD2. V gave up 2 bases and J gave up 9 bases; unmatched junction bases: 10. CDR1 SGHAT and CDR2 FQNNGV come from the germline V gene. The CDR3 spans 17 residues. The CDR3 sequence is CASSLRRTSGRTGEQFF. In DNA form, the CDR3 reads TGTGCCAGCAGCTTACGGCGGACTAGCGGGAGAACGGGTGAGCAGTTCTTC.

The rearrangement joins TRBV28 to TRBJ1-5; tentative D call: TRBD1 (5 bases). Trimming stripped 4 bases from V and 5 bases from J, with 18 bases between. Germline CDR1 and CDR2: MDHEN and SYDVKM. The CDR3 totals 16 residues. For the CDR3, the DNA is TGTGCCAGCAGTTCCCCCCGGGAGGGGTTCTATCAGCCCCAGCATTTT. Its translation: CASSSPREGFYQPQHF.

The chain uses TRBV28 and TRBJ2-2; D is undetermined. Trimming stripped 5 bases from V and 5 bases from J, with 9 bases between. CDR1 is MDHEN, CDR2 SYDVKM, per germline. The CDR3 runs to 13 residues. The CDR3 sequence: CASSTLGTGELFF. As DNA, the CDR3 is TGTGCCAGCAGTACTCTCGGGACCGGGGAGCTGTTTTTT.

The CDR3 sequence is CASSVRLAGARGNEQFF. The CDR3 bases are TGTGCCAGCAGCGTTAGACTAGCGGGGGCCCGAGGCAATGAGCAGTTCTTC. The chain combines TRBV9 with TRBJ2-1; 12 nucleotides agree with TRBD2. Germline-derived CDR1 and CDR2 are SGDLS and YYNGEE. The CDR3 is made up of 17 amino acids. J was trimmed by 6 bases and V by 2 bases; bases with no gene match: 9.

V is TRBV5-1 and J is TRBJ2-7, with a weak D call TRBD2 (6 bases). The CDR3 is 14 residues long. V dropped 4 bases and J dropped 6 bases, with 17 bases sitting between them. Germline-derived CDR1 and CDR2 are SGHRS and YFSETQ. The CDR3 nucleotides read TGCGCCAGCAGCCTTGCGCCGGGGGAGGCCGAGCAGTACTTC. It translates to CASSLAPGEAEQYF.

This clone was recorded a few times. The rearrangement joins TRBV5-4 to TRBJ2-1, with D tentatively TRBD1 (5 bases). The V and J ends lost 0 bases and 0 bases respectively, with 13 bases between them. Germline V gene lookup returns CDR1 SGHNT and CDR2 YYREEE (reference sequence). The CDR3 extends over 17 amino acids. The CDR3 reads CASSLGNLGASYNEQFF. As DNA, the CDR3 is TGTGCCAGCAGCTTGGGGAACTTAGGGGCCTCCTACAATGAGCAGTTCTTC.

This chain links TRBV5-1 with TRBJ2-7, with TRBD1 as a possible D gene (6 bases). The length of the CDR3 is 20 residues. Trimming left V 4 bases short and J 3 bases short, with 32 bases between. Per the germline V gene, CDR1 is SGHRS and CDR2 is YFSETQ. The CDR3 protein is CASSLPGGHQRGKTVYEQYF. CDR3 bases: TGCGCCAGCAGCCTTCCAGGAGGCCATCAAAGGGGGAAAACGGTCTACGAGCAGTACTTC.

J is TRBJ2-7 and V is TRBV2; 10 positions agree with TRBD1. The CDR3 is 13 residues long. Unmatched junction bases numbered 4, after V lost 6 bases and J lost 5 bases. From germline, CDR1 is SNHLY and CDR2 FYNNEI. This CDR3 is CASSGDRGDEQYF. CDR3 sequence (DNA): TGTGCCAGCAGCGGGGACAGGGGAGACGAGCAGTACTTC.

In regard to this clone: Other DNA sequences in the sample encode the same CDR3. This chain uses TRBV5-1 with TRBJ2-7; D is unclear. Trimming took off 4 bases at V and 2 bases at J, with 4 bases between the two ends. The length of the CDR3 is 11 residues. Germline V gene sequence: CDR1 SGHRS, CDR2 YFSETQ. The CDR3 sequence: CASSAAYEQYF. The CDR3 DNA reads TGCGCCAGCAGCGCTGCCTACGAGCAGTACTTC. The full variable domain, completed using reference TRBV5-1 and TRBJ2-7, is KAGVTQTPRYLIKTRGQQVTLSCSPISGHRSVSWYQQTPGQGLQFLFEYFSETQRNKGNFPGRFSGRQFSNSRSEMNVSTLELGDSALYLCASSAAYEQYFGPGTRLTVT.